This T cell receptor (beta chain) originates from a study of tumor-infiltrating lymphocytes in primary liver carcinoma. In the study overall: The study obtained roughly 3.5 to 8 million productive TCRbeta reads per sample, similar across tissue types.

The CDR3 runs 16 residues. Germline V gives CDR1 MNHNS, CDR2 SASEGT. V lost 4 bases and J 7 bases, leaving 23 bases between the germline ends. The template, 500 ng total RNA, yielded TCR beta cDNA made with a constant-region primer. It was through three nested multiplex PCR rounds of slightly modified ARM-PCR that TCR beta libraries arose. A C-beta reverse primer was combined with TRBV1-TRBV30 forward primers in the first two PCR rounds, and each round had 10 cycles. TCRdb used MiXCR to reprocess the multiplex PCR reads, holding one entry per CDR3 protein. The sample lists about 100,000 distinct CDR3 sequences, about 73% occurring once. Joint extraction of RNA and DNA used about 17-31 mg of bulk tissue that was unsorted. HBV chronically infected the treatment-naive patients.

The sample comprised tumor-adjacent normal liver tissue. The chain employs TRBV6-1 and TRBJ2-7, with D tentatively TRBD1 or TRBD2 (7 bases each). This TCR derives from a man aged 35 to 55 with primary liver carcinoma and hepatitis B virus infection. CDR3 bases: TGTGCCAGCAGTGCCCTCTCCACCAGGGGGGGCGATGAGCAGTACTTC. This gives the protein CASSALSTRGGDEQYF.